The clone carrying this TCR beta chain was recorded only once. Its antigen is currently unknown. Looked up from germline, CDR1 is MGHRA and CDR2 is YSYEKL. There are 16 residues in the CDR3. After removal of 4 bases from V and 8 bases from J, the junction contained 8 bases not matched to a gene. The investigators amplified TCR beta CDR3 regions from RNA transcripts. Carried out on the TCR CDR3, a first-round RT-PCR used the HTBI primer set. Via MiXCR, TCRdb re-called the multiplex PCR reads, giving one row per CDR3 protein. The sample lists roughly 700,000 distinct CDR3 sequences, roughly 17% occurring once. These data originate in a study of T cells in Graves' hyperthyroidism and ophthalmopathy. Points from the study as a whole: Appearing also in blood were most of the thyroid clonotypes expanded above 0.001. Ophthalmopathy was identified by the model a median around 6.3 months ahead of onset.

Exclusion of patients followed from uncontrolled infection, other autoimmune disease, pregnancy or lactation. The PBMCs were taken from approximately 9.7 ml of fresh peripheral blood. This sequence was found in a man aged 50 or older with Graves' hyperthyroidism. This rearrangement joins TRBV4-1 to TRBJ2-1, with 13 bases lining up with TRBD2. Sequenced input: blood. The CDR3 nucleotides read TGCGCCAGCAGCCGTGTACTAGCGGGAGGGCCGGATGAGCAGTTCTTC. Residues: CASSRVLAGGPDEQFF.